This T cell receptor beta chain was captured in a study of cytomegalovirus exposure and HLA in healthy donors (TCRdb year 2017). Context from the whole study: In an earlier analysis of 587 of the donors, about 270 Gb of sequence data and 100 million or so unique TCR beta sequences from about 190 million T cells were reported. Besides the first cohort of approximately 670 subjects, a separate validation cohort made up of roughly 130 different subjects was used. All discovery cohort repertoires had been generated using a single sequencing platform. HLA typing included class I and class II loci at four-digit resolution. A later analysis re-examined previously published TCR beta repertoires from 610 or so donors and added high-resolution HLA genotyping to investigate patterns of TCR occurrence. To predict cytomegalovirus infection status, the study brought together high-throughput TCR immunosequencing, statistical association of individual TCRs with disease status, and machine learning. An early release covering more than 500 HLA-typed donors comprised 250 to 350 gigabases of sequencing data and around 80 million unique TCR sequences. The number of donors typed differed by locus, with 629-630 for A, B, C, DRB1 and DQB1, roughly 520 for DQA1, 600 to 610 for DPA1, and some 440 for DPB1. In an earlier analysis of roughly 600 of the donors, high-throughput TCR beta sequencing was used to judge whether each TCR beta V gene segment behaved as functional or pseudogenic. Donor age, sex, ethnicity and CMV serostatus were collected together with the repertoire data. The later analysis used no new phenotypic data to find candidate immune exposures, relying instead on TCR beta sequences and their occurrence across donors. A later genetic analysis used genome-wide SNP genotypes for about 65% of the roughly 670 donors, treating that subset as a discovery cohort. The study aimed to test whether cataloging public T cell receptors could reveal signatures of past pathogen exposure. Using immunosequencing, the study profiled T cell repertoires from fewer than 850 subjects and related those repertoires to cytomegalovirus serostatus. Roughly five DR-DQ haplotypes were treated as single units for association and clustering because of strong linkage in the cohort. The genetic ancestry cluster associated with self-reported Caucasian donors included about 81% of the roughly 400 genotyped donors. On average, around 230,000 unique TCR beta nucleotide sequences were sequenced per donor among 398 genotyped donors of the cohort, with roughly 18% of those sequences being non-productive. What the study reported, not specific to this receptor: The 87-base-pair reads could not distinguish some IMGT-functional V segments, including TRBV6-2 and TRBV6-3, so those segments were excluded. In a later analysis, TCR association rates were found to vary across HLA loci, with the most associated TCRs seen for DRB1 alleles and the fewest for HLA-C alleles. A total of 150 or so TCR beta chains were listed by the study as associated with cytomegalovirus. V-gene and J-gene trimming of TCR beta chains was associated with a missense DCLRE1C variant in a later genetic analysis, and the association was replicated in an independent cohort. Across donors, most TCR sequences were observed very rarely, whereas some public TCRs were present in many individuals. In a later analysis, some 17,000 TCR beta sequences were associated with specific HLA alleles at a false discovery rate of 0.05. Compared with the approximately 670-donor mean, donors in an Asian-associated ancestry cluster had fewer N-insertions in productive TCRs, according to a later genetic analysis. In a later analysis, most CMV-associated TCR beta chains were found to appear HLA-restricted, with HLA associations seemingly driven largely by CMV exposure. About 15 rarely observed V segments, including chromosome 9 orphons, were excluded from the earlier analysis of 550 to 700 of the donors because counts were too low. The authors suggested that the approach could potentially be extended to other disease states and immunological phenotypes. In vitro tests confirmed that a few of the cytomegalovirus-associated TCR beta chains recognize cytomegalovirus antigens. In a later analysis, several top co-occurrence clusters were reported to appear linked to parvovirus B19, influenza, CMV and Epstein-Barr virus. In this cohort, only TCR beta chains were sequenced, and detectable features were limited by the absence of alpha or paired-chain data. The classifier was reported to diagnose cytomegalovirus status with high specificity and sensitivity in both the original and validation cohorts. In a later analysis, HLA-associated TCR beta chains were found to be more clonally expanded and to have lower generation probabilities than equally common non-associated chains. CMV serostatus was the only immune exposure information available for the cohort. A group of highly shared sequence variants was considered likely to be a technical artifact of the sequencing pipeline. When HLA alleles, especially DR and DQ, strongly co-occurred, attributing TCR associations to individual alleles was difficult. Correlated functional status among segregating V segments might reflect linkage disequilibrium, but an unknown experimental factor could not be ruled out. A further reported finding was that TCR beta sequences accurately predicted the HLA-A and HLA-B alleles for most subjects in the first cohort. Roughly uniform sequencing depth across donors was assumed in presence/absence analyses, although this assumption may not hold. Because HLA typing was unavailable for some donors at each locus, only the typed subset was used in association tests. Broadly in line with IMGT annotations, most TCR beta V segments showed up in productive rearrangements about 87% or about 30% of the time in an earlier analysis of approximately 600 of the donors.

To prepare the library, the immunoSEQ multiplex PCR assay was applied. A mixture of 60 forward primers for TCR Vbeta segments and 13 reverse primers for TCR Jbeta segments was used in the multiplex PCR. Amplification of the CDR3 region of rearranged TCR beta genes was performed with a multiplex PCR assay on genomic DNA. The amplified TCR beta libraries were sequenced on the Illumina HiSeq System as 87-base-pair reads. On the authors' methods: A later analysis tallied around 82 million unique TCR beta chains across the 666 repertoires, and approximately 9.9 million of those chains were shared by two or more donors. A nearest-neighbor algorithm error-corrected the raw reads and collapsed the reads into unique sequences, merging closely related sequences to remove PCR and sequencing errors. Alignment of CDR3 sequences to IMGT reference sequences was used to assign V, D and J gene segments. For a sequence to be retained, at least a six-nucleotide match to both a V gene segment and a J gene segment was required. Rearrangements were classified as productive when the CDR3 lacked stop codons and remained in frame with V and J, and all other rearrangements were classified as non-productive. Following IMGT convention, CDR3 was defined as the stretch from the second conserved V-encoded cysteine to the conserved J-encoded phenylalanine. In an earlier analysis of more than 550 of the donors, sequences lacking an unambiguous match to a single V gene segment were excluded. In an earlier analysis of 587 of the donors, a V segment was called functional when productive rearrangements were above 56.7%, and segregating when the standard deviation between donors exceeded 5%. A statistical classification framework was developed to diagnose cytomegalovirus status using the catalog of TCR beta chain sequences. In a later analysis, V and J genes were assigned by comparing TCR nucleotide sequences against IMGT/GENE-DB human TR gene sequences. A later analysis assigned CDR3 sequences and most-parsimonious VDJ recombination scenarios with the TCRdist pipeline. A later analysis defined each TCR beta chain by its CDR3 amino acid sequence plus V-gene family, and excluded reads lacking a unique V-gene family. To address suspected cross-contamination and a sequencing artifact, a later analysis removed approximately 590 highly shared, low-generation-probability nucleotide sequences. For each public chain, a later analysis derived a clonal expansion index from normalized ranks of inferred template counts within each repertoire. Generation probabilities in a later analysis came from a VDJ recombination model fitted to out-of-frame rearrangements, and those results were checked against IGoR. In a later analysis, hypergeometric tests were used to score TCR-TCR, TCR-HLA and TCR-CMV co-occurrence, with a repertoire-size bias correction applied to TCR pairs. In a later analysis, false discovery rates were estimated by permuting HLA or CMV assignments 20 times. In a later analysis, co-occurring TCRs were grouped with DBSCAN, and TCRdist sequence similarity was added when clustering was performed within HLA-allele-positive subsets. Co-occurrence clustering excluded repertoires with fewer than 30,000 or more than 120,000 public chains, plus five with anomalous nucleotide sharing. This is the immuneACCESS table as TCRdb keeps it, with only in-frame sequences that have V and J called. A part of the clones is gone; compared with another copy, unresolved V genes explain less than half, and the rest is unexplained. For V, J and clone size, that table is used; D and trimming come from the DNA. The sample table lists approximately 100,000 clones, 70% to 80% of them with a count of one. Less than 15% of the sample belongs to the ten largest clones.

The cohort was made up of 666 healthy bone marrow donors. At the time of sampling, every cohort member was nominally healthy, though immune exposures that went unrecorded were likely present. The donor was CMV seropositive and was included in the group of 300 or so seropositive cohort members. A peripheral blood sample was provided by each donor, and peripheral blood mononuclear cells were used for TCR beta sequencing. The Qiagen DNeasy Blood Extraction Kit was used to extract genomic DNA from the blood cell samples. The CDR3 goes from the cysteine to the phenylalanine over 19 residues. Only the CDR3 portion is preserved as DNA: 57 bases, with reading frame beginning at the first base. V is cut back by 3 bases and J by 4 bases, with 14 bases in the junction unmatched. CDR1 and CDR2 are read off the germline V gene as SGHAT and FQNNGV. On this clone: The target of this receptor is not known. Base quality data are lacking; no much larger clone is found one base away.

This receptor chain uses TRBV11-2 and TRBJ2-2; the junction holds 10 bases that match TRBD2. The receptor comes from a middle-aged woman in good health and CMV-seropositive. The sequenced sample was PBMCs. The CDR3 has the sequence CASSLRSGGALKVTGELFF. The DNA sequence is TGTGCCAGCAGCTTGCGGAGCGGGGGGGCCCTTAAGGTCACCGGGGAGCTGTTTTTT. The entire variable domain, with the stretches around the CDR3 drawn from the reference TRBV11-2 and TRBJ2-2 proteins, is EAGVAQSPRYKIIEKRQSVAFWCNPISGHATLYWYQQILGQGPKLLIQFQNNGVVDDSQLPKDRFSAERLKGVDSTLKIQPAKLEDSAVYLCASSLRSGGALKVTGELFFGEGSRLTVL.